A selection of T cell receptor beta chains follows, all from one sample in a study of control samples from healthy donors and cancer patients. TCRdb's copy holds only in-frame clones and misses some; the assay was immunoSEQ multiplex PCR. This sample has 91,000 or so clones, with approximately 90% found just once. Sequenced sample: blood. Receptors originate from a woman in her 30s in good health. CDR3s include the opening cysteine and the closing phenylalanine or tryptophan. The D gene is left open where the match is weak. The size field is filled for only some rows; it gives once, few, many or a size class.

clone_size: -
cdr3_length: 15
d_call: TRBD2
v_call: TRBV6-5
j_call: TRBJ2-1
cdr3_aa: CASSRQRDSYNEQFF
cdr3_nt: TGTGCCAGCAGTAGACAGCGGGACTCCTACAATGAGCAGTTCTTC

clone_size: few
cdr3_length: 14
d_call: TRBD1
v_call: TRBV5-5
j_call: TRBJ1-1
cdr3_aa: CASSYGTGNTEAFF
cdr3_nt: TGTGCCAGCAGCTACGGGACAGGGAACACTGAAGCTTTCTTT

clone_size: -
cdr3_length: 14
d_call: -
v_call: TRBV11-2
j_call: TRBJ2-7
cdr3_aa: CASSLEGRYYEQYF
cdr3_nt: TGTGCCAGCAGCTTAGAGGGACGCTACTACGAGCAGTACTTC

clone_size: once
cdr3_length: 14
d_call: -
v_call: TRBV9
j_call: TRBJ1-4
cdr3_aa: CASSLQGTNEKLFF
cdr3_nt: TGTGCCAGCAGCCTACAGGGAACTAATGAAAAACTGTTTTTT

clone_size: -
cdr3_length: 14
d_call: -
v_call: TRBV6-5
j_call: TRBJ2-7
cdr3_aa: CASSYGWGPYEQYF
cdr3_nt: TGTGCCAGCAGTTACGGGTGGGGGCCCTACGAGCAGTACTTC

clone_size: -
cdr3_length: 14
d_call: -
v_call: TRBV15
j_call: TRBJ2-7
cdr3_aa: CATSRDGYRYEQYF
cdr3_nt: TGTGCCACCAGCAGAGATGGTTACCGGTACGAGCAGTACTTC

clone_size: -
cdr3_length: 11
d_call: -
v_call: TRBV12-3/TRBV12-4
j_call: TRBJ2-1
cdr3_aa: CASTKSRRQFF
cdr3_nt: TGTGCCAGCACTAAGTCACGAAGGCAGTTCTTC

clone_size: -
cdr3_length: 13
d_call: -
v_call: TRBV5-1
j_call: TRBJ1-6
cdr3_aa: CASTWGPNSPLHF
cdr3_nt: TGCGCCAGCACCTGGGGGCCCAATTCACCCCTCCACTTT

clone_size: -
cdr3_length: 15
d_call: TRBD1
v_call: TRBV18
j_call: TRBJ2-5
cdr3_aa: CASSPGTGGLGTQYF
cdr3_nt: TGTGCCAGCTCACCAGGGACAGGGGGCCTGGGGACCCAGTACTTC

clone_size: -
cdr3_length: 13
d_call: -
v_call: TRBV7-9
j_call: TRBJ2-2
cdr3_aa: CASSSTRSGELFF
cdr3_nt: TGTGCCAGCAGCTCCACTCGGTCCGGGGAGCTGTTTTTT

clone_size: -
cdr3_length: 15
d_call: -
v_call: TRBV19
j_call: TRBJ1-2
cdr3_aa: CASSMGLGTGDGYTF
cdr3_nt: TGTGCCAGTAGTATGGGCTTGGGGACTGGGGACGGCTACACCTTC

clone_size: -
cdr3_length: 17
d_call: -
v_call: TRBV5-1
j_call: TRBJ1-2
cdr3_aa: CASSLAVGRNSLYGYTF
cdr3_nt: TGCGCCAGCAGCTTGGCGGTAGGAAGGAACTCGCTCTATGGCTACACCTTC

clone_size: -
cdr3_length: 15
d_call: TRBD1
v_call: TRBV28
j_call: TRBJ1-5
cdr3_aa: CASSWDSPLGQPQHF
cdr3_nt: TGTGCCAGCAGCTGGGACAGCCCGCTGGGTCAGCCCCAGCATTTT

clone_size: -
cdr3_length: 14
d_call: -
v_call: TRBV7-2
j_call: TRBJ1-4
cdr3_aa: CASSFGVFTEKLFF
cdr3_nt: TGTGCCAGCAGCTTCGGGGTGTTTACTGAAAAACTGTTTTTT

clone_size: once
cdr3_length: 17
d_call: -
v_call: TRBV3-1/TRBV3-2
j_call: TRBJ1-3
cdr3_aa: CASSQGIAGHSGNTIYF
cdr3_nt: TGTGCCAGCAGCCAAGGGATTGCAGGACACTCTGGAAACACCATATATTTT

clone_size: -
cdr3_length: 14
d_call: -
v_call: TRBV6-5
j_call: TRBJ1-2
cdr3_aa: CASRRGVGNYGYTF
cdr3_nt: TGTGCCAGCAGGCGGGGGGTCGGTAACTATGGCTACACCTTC

clone_size: -
cdr3_length: 11
d_call: -
v_call: TRBV7-9
j_call: TRBJ1-1
cdr3_aa: CASSPGTEAFF
cdr3_nt: TGTGCCAGCAGCCCTGGCACTGAAGCTTTCTTT

clone_size: -
cdr3_length: 15
d_call: TRBD1
v_call: TRBV27
j_call: TRBJ1-5
cdr3_aa: CASSLFQGGNQPQHF
cdr3_nt: TGTGCCAGCAGTTTATTCCAGGGGGGGAATCAGCCCCAGCATTTT

clone_size: -
cdr3_length: 13
d_call: -
v_call: TRBV5-1
j_call: TRBJ1-1
cdr3_aa: CASSVQTGPEAFF
cdr3_nt: TGCGCCAGCAGCGTCCAAACAGGGCCTGAAGCTTTCTTT

clone_size: -
cdr3_length: 12
d_call: -
v_call: TRBV3-1/TRBV3-2
j_call: TRBJ2-5
cdr3_aa: CASSLAQGTQYF
cdr3_nt: TGTGCCAGCAGCCTTGCGCAAGGGACCCAGTACTTC

clone_size: -
cdr3_length: 14
d_call: -
v_call: TRBV19
j_call: TRBJ1-1
cdr3_aa: CASSPPWVNTEAFF
cdr3_nt: TGTGCCAGTAGTCCTCCGTGGGTGAACACTGAAGCTTTCTTT

clone_size: -
cdr3_length: 16
d_call: TRBD1
v_call: TRBV10-1
j_call: TRBJ2-7
cdr3_aa: CASSPGGTGITYEQYF
cdr3_nt: TGCGCCAGCAGTCCTGGGGGGACAGGAATAACCTACGAGCAGTACTTC

clone_size: -
cdr3_length: 13
d_call: -
v_call: TRBV18
j_call: TRBJ1-1
cdr3_aa: CASSPGQNTEAFF
cdr3_nt: TGTGCCAGCTCACCAGGACAGAACACTGAAGCTTTCTTT

clone_size: -
cdr3_length: 15
d_call: -
v_call: TRBV4-1
j_call: TRBJ2-4
cdr3_aa: CASSQLGLAKNIQYF
cdr3_nt: TGCGCCAGCAGCCAACTGGGTCTAGCCAAAAACATTCAGTACTTC

clone_size: -
cdr3_length: 15
d_call: -
v_call: TRBV11-3
j_call: TRBJ1-1
cdr3_aa: CASSLDGRTNTEAFF
cdr3_nt: TGTGCCAGCAGCTTAGACGGCAGGACGAACACTGAAGCTTTCTTT

clone_size: -
cdr3_length: 14
d_call: -
v_call: TRBV10-3
j_call: TRBJ2-3
cdr3_aa: CAISGSGFTDTQYF
cdr3_nt: TGTGCCATCAGTGGCTCGGGATTCACAGATACGCAGTATTTT

clone_size: few
cdr3_length: 15
d_call: TRBD2
v_call: TRBV5-1
j_call: TRBJ2-7
cdr3_aa: CASSSKLAADYEQYF
cdr3_nt: TGCGCCAGCAGCTCCAAACTAGCGGCGGACTACGAGCAGTACTTC

clone_size: -
cdr3_length: 14
d_call: -
v_call: TRBV7-9
j_call: TRBJ1-2
cdr3_aa: CASSLTFPGDGYTF
cdr3_nt: TGTGCCAGCAGCTTAACGTTTCCAGGGGACGGCTACACCTTC

clone_size: once
cdr3_length: 12
d_call: -
v_call: TRBV6-5
j_call: TRBJ1-1
cdr3_aa: CASSPHTSRAFF
cdr3_nt: TGTGCCAGCAGTCCACACACCTCCCGGGCTTTCTTT

clone_size: few
cdr3_length: 15
d_call: -
v_call: TRBV7-2
j_call: TRBJ1-5
cdr3_aa: CASSLVDGSNQPQHF
cdr3_nt: TGTGCCAGCAGCTTAGTGGATGGTAGCAATCAGCCCCAGCATTTT

clone_size: once
cdr3_length: 14
d_call: -
v_call: TRBV6-1
j_call: TRBJ1-6
cdr3_aa: CASSETQDNSPLHF
cdr3_nt: TGTGCCAGCAGCGAAACACAAGATAATTCACCCCTCCACTTT

clone_size: -
cdr3_length: 16
d_call: TRBD2
v_call: TRBV15
j_call: TRBJ2-7
cdr3_aa: CATSREASGISYEQYF
cdr3_nt: TGTGCCACCAGCAGAGAGGCTAGCGGGATCTCCTACGAGCAGTACTTC

clone_size: -
cdr3_length: 11
d_call: -
v_call: TRBV9
j_call: TRBJ2-7
cdr3_aa: CASSPRAEQYF
cdr3_nt: TGTGCCAGCAGCCCACGAGCAGAGCAGTACTTC

clone_size: -
cdr3_length: 16
d_call: TRBD1
v_call: TRBV4-2
j_call: TRBJ1-5
cdr3_aa: CASSPQTGASNQPQHF
cdr3_nt: TGTGCCAGCAGCCCCCAGACAGGGGCCAGCAATCAGCCCCAGCATTTT

clone_size: -
cdr3_length: 14
d_call: -
v_call: TRBV9
j_call: TRBJ1-2
cdr3_aa: CASSAYQGNYGYTF
cdr3_nt: TGTGCCAGCAGCGCCTATCAGGGTAACTATGGCTACACTTTC

clone_size: -
cdr3_length: 18
d_call: -
v_call: TRBV14
j_call: TRBJ2-3
cdr3_aa: CASSPGGLAIGVRDTQYF
cdr3_nt: TGTGCCAGCAGCCCCGGCGGTCTAGCTATAGGAGTTCGAGATACGCAGTATTTT

clone_size: -
cdr3_length: 15
d_call: TRBD2
v_call: TRBV7-2
j_call: TRBJ2-5
cdr3_aa: CASSLALAGGGAQYF
cdr3_nt: TGTGCCAGCAGCTTAGCCCTAGCGGGAGGGGGGGCCCAGTACTTC

clone_size: -
cdr3_length: 16
d_call: -
v_call: TRBV10-1
j_call: TRBJ2-6
cdr3_aa: CASSERSDSGANVLTF
cdr3_nt: TGCGCCAGCAGTGAGAGGTCGGACTCTGGGGCCAACGTCCTGACTTTC

clone_size: -
cdr3_length: 15
d_call: TRBD1
v_call: TRBV25-1
j_call: TRBJ1-5
cdr3_aa: CASSEGTVTNQPQHF
cdr3_nt: TGTGCCAGCAGTGAAGGGACAGTAACCAATCAGCCCCAGCATTTT

clone_size: -
cdr3_length: 15
d_call: TRBD2
v_call: TRBV3-1/TRBV3-2
j_call: TRBJ2-1
cdr3_aa: CASSRNSGEYNEQFF
cdr3_nt: TGTGCCAGCAGCCGTAATAGCGGGGAGTACAATGAGCAGTTCTTC

clone_size: -
cdr3_length: 19
d_call: TRBD1
v_call: TRBV19
j_call: TRBJ1-1
cdr3_aa: CASKYRQGARRMLNTEAFF
cdr3_nt: TGTGCCAGTAAGTACAGACAGGGGGCGCGTAGAATGTTGAACACTGAAGCTTTCTTT

clone_size: -
cdr3_length: 13
d_call: TRBD2
v_call: TRBV6-5
j_call: TRBJ2-1
cdr3_aa: CASTGRGDNEQFF
cdr3_nt: TGTGCCAGCACGGGACGGGGGGACAATGAGCAGTTCTTC

clone_size: -
cdr3_length: 15
d_call: -
v_call: TRBV7-2
j_call: TRBJ2-1
cdr3_aa: CASSLGRGSYNEQFF
cdr3_nt: TGTGCCAGCAGCTTGGGTAGGGGCTCCTACAATGAGCAGTTCTTC

clone_size: once
cdr3_length: 13
d_call: -
v_call: TRBV29-1
j_call: TRBJ1-1
cdr3_aa: CSVLDMALTEAFF
cdr3_nt: TGCAGCGTCCTGGACATGGCTTTAACTGAAGCTTTCTTT

clone_size: -
cdr3_length: 15
d_call: TRBD1
v_call: TRBV6-5
j_call: TRBJ1-2
cdr3_aa: CASSYEGTGTRGYTF
cdr3_nt: TGTGCCAGCAGTTACGAGGGGACAGGGACTAGGGGCTACACCTTC

clone_size: -
cdr3_length: 12
d_call: -
v_call: TRBV4-2
j_call: TRBJ2-7
cdr3_aa: CASSHGAYEQYF
cdr3_nt: TGTGCCAGCAGCCATGGCGCCTACGAGCAGTACTTC

clone_size: -
cdr3_length: 16
d_call: TRBD1
v_call: TRBV5-4
j_call: TRBJ1-2
cdr3_aa: CASSSGTDLLGEGYTF
cdr3_nt: TGTGCCAGCAGCTCCGGGACAGACCTCCTAGGCGAAGGCTACACCTTC

clone_size: -
cdr3_length: 16
d_call: -
v_call: TRBV9
j_call: TRBJ2-2
cdr3_aa: CASSVGSGANTGELFF
cdr3_nt: TGTGCCAGCAGCGTAGGAAGCGGAGCGAACACCGGGGAGCTGTTTTTT

clone_size: -
cdr3_length: 16
d_call: TRBD1
v_call: TRBV24-1
j_call: TRBJ1-5
cdr3_aa: CATSDPGTGRDQPQHF
cdr3_nt: TGTGCCACCAGTGACCCCGGGACAGGGAGGGACCAGCCCCAGCATTTT

clone_size: few
cdr3_length: 13
d_call: TRBD1
v_call: TRBV3-1/TRBV3-2
j_call: TRBJ1-1
cdr3_aa: CASSQGQGSEAFF
cdr3_nt: TGTGCCAGCAGCCAAGGACAGGGTTCTGAAGCTTTCTTT